This TCR beta chain was sequenced during a study of blood T cell repertoires in COVID-19. Turning to the study itself: Whether acute or convalescent, the COVID-19 samples came from the United States, Italy and Spain. The cDNA or gDNA used as material had been derived from T cells, B-cell-depleted T cells, or PBMCs.

The CDR3 sequence is 16 residues long. Germline V gene lookup returns CDR1 SGHVS and CDR2 FQNEAQ. V lost 7 bases and J lost 6; bases outside the gene matches: 12. Original processing methods: Estimated nucleated cell counts came from reference gene primer amplification. TCRdb's copy holds only in-frame clones and misses some; the assay was immunoSEQ multiplex PCR. That table is the source of V, J and clone size, and D and trimming were worked out from the DNA. The sample lists around 270,000 clones; roughly nine tenths were seen once. J is TRBJ1-6 and V is TRBV7-8; 7 bases are shared with TRBD1. The clonotype was recovered from a man between 40 and 49 years old who had recovered from COVID-19. Sequencing was done on a sample of peripheral blood. CDR3 sequence (DNA): TGTGCCAGCACCCTTATGACCGGGACAGTTAATTCACCCCTCCACTTT. This codes for CASTLMTGTVNSPLHF.